These 7 T cell receptor beta chains were sequenced from one sample in a study of Ad26.COV2.S vaccination and SARS-CoV-2 variants. Data came from immunoSEQ multiplex PCR; TCRdb stores just in-frame clones and leaves some out. Of 350,000 to 450,000 clones listed, around four fifths are singletons. Treatment in this sample: about 20 received Ad26.COV2.S at low or high dose, single or two shots; about 5 received placebo; per-sample allocation not given. Specimens were obtained on day 63 following the first vaccine or placebo injection. Specimen: peripheral blood, collected in a trial of Ad26.COV2.S vaccine versus placebo. Source of these receptors: a person between 18 and 59 years old who received the Ad26.COV2.S COVID-19 vaccine or a placebo.

The chain recombines TRBV5-1 with TRBJ1-1, with D tentatively TRBD1 (6 bases). The CDR3 has 15 residues. V was clipped by 4 bases and J by 1 base, with 14 bases between them. From germline, CDR1 is SGHRS and CDR2 YFSETQ. CDR3 protein: CASSQGTRKNTEAFF. The CDR3 DNA sequence: TGCGCCAGCAGCCAAGGGACACGAAAGAACACTGAAGCTTTCTTT.

This sequence joins TRBV9 and TRBJ1-1; D is undetermined. The ends were cut back, 4 bases at V and 3 bases at J, with 10 bases in the middle. In germline, CDR1 is SGDLS, CDR2 YYNGEE. The CDR3 runs to 13 residues. The CDR3, as DNA: TGTGCCAGCAGCCCCCGACCGCACACTGAAGCTTTCTTT. As protein: CASSPRPHTEAFF.

This clone was seen a single time. The chain combines TRBV7-9 with TRBJ2-2, with D uncertain. CDR3 length: 16 residues. V gave up 0 bases and J gave up 1 base, with 9 bases separating them. The germline V gene encodes CDR1 SEHNR and CDR2 FQNEAQ (reference sequence). The CDR3 sequence is CASSLAKQLNTGELFF. DNA for the CDR3: TGTGCCAGCAGCTTAGCGAAACAGCTGAACACCGGGGAGCTGTTTTTT. The whole variable domain, filled in from reference TRBV7-9 and TRBJ2-2, reads DTGVSQNPRHKITKRGQNVTFRCDPISEHNRLYWYRQTLGQGPEFLTYFQNEAQLEKSRLLSDRFSAERPKGSFSTLEIQRTEQGDSAMYLCASSLAKQLNTGELFFGEGSRLTVL.

The chain employs TRBV5-4 and TRBJ2-5; no definite D call. The germline V gene has CDR1 SGHNT and CDR2 YYREEE (reference sequence). The CDR3 length is 15 residues. Trimming took 0 bases from V and 1 from J, leaving 10 bases between them. DNA for the CDR3: TGTGCCAGCAGCTTGGGATGGGGATCCCAAGAGACCCAGTACTTC. It yields the protein CASSLGWGSQETQYF.

The chain employs TRBV18 and TRBJ1-2; possible D gene TRBD1, 6 bases. CDR3 length: 19 residues. CDR1 is KGHSH, CDR2 LQKENI, per germline. V gave up 2 bases and J gave up 6 bases, with 28 bases separating them. The CDR3 DNA reads as TGTGCCAGCTCACCATCGGGGTTGACAGGTCACCCCGAGGGGCATGGCTACACCTTC. It translates to CASSPSGLTGHPEGHGYTF.

The V gene is TRBV19, the J gene TRBJ1-2, with D hard to call. Trimming took off 7 bases at V and 8 bases at J, with 14 bases between the two ends. The germline V gene encodes CDR1 LNHDA and CDR2 SQIVND (reference sequence). The CDR3 has 12 amino acids. CDR3 residues: CASIGSQEGYTF. In nucleotides, the CDR3 is TGTGCCAGTATAGGTAGCCAAGAAGGCTACACCTTC. The whole variable domain, remainder taken from reference TRBV19 and TRBJ1-2, is DGGITQSPKYLFRKEGQNVTLSCEQNLNHDAMYWYRQDPGQGLRLIYYSQIVNDFQKGDIAEGYSVSREKKESFPLTVTSAQKNPTAFYLCASIGSQEGYTFGSGTRLTVV.

The chain combines TRBV3-1 (or the pseudogene TRBV3-2) with TRBJ2-2, with TRBD1 as a possible D gene (6 bases). Germline V lookup: CDR1 LGHDT, CDR2 YNNKEL (reference sequence). Trimming stripped 5 bases from V and 7 bases from J, with 14 bases between. The CDR3 length is 14 residues. The CDR3 spells CASSANRENGELFF. CDR3 sequence (DNA): TGTGCCAGCAGCGCTAACAGGGAAAACGGGGAGCTGTTTTTT.